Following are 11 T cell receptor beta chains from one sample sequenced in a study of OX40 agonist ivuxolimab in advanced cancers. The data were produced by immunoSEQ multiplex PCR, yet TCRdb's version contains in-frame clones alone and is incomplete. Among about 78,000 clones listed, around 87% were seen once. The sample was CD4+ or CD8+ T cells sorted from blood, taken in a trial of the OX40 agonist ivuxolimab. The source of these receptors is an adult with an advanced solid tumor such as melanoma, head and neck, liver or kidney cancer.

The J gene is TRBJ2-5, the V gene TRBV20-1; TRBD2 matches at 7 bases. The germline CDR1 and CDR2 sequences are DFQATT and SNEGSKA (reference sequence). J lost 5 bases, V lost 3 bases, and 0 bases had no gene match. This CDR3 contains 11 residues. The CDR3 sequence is CSASGRETQYF. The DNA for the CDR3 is TGCAGTGCTAGCGGGAGGGAGACCCAGTACTTC.

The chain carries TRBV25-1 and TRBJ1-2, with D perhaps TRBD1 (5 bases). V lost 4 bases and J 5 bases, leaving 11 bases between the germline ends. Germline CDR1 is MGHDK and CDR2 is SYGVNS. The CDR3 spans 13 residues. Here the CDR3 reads CASSVVRGYGYTF. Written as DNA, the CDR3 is TGTGCCAGCAGTGTGGTTCGGGGGTATGGCTACACCTTC.

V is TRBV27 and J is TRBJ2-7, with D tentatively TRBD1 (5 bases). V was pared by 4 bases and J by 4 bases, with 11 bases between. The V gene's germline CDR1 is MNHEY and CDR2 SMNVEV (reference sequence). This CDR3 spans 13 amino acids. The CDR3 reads CASSSPRVYEQYF. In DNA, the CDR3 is TGTGCCAGCAGTTCCCCCAGGGTTTACGAGCAGTACTTC.

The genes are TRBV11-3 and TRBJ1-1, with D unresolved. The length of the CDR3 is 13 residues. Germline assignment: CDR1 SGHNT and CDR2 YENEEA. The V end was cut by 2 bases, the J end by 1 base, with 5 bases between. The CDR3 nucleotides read TGTGCCAGCAGCTTATTTGAGAACACTGAAGCTTTCTTT. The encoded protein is CASSLFENTEAFF.

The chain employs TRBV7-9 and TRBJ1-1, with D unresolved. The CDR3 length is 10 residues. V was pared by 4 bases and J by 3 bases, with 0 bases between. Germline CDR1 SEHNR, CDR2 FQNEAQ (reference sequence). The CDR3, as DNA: TGTGCCAGCAGCTACACTGAAGCTTTCTTT. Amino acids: CASSYTEAFF.

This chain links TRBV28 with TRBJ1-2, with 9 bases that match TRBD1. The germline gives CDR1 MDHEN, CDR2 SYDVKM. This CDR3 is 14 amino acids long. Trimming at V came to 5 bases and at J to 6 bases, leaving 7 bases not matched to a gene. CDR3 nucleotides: TGTGCCAGCAGTAATTACAGGGGGCGTGATGGCTACACCTTC. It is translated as CASSNYRGRDGYTF.

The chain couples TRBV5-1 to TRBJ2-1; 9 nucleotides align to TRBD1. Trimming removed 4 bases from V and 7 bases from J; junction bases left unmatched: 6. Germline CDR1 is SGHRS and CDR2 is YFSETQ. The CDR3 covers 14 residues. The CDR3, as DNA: TGCGCCAGCAGCGCCACCGGGACAGGGAATGAGCAGTTCTTC. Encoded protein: CASSATGTGNEQFF. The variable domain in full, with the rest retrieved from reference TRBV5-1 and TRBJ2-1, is KAGVTQTPRYLIKTRGQQVTLSCSPISGHRSVSWYQQTPGQGLQFLFEYFSETQRNKGNFPGRFSGRQFSNSRSEMNVSTLELGDSALYLCASSATGTGNEQFFGPGTRLTVL.

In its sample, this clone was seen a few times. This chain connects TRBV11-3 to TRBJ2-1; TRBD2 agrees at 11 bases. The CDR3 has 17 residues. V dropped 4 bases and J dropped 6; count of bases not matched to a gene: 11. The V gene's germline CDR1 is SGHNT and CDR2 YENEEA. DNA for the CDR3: TGTGCCAGCAGCTCCTCATCTCGACTAGCGGGGCTCAATGAGCAGTTCTTC. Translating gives CASSSSSRLAGLNEQFF.

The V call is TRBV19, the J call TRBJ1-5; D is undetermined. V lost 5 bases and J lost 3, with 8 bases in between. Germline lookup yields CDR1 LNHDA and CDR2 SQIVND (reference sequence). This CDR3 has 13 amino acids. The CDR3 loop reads CASSRQLNQPQHF. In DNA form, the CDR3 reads TGTGCCAGTAGTCGGCAGCTCAATCAGCCCCAGCATTTT.

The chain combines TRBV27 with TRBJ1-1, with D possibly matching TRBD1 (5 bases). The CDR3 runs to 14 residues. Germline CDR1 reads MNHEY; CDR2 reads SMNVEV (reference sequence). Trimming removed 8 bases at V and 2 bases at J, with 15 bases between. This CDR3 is CASRKLGGNTEAFF. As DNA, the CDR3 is TGTGCCAGCCGAAAACTTGGGGGAAACACTGAAGCTTTCTTT.

The CDR3, as DNA: TGTGCCAGTAGTACGACGGGGAGCAATCAGCCCCAGCATTTT. Translation gives CASSTTGSNQPQHF. The J gene is TRBJ1-5, the V gene TRBV19; D call uncertain. The CDR3 has 14 residues. From germline, CDR1 is LNHDA and CDR2 SQIVND (reference sequence). V was shortened by 4 bases and J by 1 base, with 8 bases between the two germline ends.